This T cell receptor beta chain was identified during a study of T cells after yellow fever vaccination. This clonotype was seen repeatedly, ten times or more. Its antigen is still unknown. One entry per CDR3 protein results from TCRdb running MiXCR on the 5' RACE reads. This sample has some 170,000 distinct CDR3 sequences, with approximately 9.7% found just once. Findings and caveats of the study: There was a possibility that FACS-sorted repertoires contained abundant clonotypes contaminating from the bulk population.

CDR1 is MNHEY and CDR2 is SMNVEV in the germline V gene (reference sequence). The V end was cut by 5 bases, the J end by 5 bases, with 6 bases between. The CDR3 runs 12 residues. The V and J genes are TRBV27 and TRBJ2-2; D not resolved. This sequence was found in a man younger than 35 who received the YFV17D yellow fever vaccine. The specimen was CD8+ T cells sorted from PBMCs, collected 45 days after the yellow fever booster vaccination. DNA for the CDR3: TGTGCCAGCAGTCTCCCTACCGGGGAGCTGTTTTTT. Its protein is CASSLPTGELFF.